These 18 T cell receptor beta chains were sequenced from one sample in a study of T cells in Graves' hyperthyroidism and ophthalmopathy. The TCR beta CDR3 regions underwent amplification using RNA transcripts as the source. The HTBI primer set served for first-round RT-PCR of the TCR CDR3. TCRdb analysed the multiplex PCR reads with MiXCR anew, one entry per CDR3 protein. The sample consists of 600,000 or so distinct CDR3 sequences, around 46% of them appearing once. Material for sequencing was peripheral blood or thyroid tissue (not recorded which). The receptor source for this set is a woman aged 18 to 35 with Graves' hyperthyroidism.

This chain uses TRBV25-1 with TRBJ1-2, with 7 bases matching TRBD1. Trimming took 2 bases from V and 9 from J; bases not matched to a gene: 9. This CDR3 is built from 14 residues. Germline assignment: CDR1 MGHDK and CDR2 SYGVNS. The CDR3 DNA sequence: TGTGCCAGCAGTGAAGTGGGGCGACAGGGACGCTACACCTTC. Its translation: CASSEVGRQGRYTF.

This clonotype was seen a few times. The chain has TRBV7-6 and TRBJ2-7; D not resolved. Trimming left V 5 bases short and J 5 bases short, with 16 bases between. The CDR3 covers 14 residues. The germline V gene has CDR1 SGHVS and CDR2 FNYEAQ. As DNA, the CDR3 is TGTGCCAGCAGCCAAGAAGTTGGTACCGACGAGCAGTACTTC. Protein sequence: CASSQEVGTDEQYF.

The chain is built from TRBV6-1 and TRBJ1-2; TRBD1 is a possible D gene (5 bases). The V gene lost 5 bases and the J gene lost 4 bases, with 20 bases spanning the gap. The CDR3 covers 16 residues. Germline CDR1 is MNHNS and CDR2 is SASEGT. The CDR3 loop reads CASSPPHGAYPYGYTF. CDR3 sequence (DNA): TGTGCCAGCAGTCCTCCCCACGGGGCATACCCCTATGGCTACACCTTC.

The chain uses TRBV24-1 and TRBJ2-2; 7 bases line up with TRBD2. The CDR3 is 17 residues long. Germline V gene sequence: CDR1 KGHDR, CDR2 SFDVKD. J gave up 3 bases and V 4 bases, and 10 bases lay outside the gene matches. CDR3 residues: CATSDPRGGLDTGELFF. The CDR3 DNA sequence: TGTGCCACCAGTGACCCTAGGGGAGGGCTGGACACCGGGGAGCTGTTTTTT.

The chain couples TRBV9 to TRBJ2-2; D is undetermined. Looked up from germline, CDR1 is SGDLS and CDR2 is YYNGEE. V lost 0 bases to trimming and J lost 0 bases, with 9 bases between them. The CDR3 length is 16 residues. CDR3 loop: CASSVAQSPNTGELFF. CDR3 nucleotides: TGTGCCAGCAGCGTAGCGCAGTCCCCGAACACCGGGGAGCTGTTTTTT.

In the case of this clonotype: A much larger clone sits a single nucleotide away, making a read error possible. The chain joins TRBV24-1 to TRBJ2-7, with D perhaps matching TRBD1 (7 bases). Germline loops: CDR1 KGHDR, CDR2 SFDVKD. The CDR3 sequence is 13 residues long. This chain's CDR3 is CATSAGGGYEQCF. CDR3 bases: TGTGCCACCAGTGCAGGGGGAGGCTACGAGCAGTGCTTC.

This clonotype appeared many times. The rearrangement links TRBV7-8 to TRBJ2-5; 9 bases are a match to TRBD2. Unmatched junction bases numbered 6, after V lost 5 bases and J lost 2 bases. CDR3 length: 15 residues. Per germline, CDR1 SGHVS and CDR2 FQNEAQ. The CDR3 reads CASSKGTSIQETQYF. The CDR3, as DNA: TGTGCCAGCAGCAAGGGGACTAGCATACAAGAGACCCAGTACTTC.

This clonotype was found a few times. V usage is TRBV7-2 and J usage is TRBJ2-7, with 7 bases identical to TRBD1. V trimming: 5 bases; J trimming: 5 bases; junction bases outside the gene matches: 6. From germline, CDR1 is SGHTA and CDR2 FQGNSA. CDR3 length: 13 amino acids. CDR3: CASSPRGSDEQYF. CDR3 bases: TGTGCCAGCAGCCCCAGGGGGTCCGACGAGCAGTACTTC. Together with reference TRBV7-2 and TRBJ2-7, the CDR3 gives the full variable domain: GAGVSQSPSNKVTEKGKDVELRCDPISGHTALYWYRQSLGQGLEFLIYFQGNSAPDKSGLPSDRFSAERTGGSVSTLTIQRTQQEDSAVYLCASSPRGSDEQYFGPGTRLTVT.

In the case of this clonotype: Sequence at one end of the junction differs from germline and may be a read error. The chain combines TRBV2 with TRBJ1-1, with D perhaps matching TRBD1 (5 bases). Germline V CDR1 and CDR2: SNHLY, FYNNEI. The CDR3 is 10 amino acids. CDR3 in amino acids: CASSGRGAFF. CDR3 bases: TGTGCCAGCAGTGGTCGCGGGGCGTTCTTC.

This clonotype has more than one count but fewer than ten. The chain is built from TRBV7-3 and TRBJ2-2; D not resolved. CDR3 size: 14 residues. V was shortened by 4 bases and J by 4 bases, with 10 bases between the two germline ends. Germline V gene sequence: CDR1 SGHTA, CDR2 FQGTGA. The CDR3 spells CASSSSVITGELFF. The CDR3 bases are TGTGCCAGCAGCTCCTCTGTGATCACCGGGGAGCTGTTTTTT.

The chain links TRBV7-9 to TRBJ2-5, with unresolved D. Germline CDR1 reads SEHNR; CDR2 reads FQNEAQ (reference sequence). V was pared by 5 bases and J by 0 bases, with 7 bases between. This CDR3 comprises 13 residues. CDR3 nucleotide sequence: TGTGCCAGCAGCCATACCAACCAAGAGACCCAGTACTTC. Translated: CASSHTNQETQYF.

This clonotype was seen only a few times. The CDR3 DNA sequence: TGTGCCAGCAGCGGGTATAAGAACACTGAAGCTTTCTTT. It is translated as CASSGYKNTEAFF. The gene calls are TRBV7-6 and TRBJ1-1; no clear D. Germline V gene sequence: CDR1 SGHVS, CDR2 FNYEAQ. The CDR3 length is 13 residues. V was clipped by 5 bases and J by 1 base, with 8 bases between them.

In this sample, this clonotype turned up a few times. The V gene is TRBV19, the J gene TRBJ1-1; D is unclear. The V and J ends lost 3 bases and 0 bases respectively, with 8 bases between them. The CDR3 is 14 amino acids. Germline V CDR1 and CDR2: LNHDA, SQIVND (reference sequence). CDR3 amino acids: CASSIRPLNTEAFF. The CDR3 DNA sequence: TGTGCCAGTAGTATTCGTCCCTTGAACACTGAAGCTTTCTTT.

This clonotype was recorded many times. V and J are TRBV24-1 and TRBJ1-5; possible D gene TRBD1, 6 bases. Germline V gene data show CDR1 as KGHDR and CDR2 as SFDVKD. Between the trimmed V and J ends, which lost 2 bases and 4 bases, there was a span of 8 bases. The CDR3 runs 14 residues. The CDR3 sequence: CATSDYDRNQPQHF. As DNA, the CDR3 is TGTGCCACCAGTGATTACGACAGGAATCAGCCCCAGCATTTT.

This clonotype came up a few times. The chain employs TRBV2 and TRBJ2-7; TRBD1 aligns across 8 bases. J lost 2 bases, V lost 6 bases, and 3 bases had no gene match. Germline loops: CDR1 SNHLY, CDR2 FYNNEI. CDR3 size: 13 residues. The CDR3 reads CASRQGGAYEQYF. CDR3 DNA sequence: TGTGCCAGCAGACAGGGGGGCGCCTACGAGCAGTACTTC.

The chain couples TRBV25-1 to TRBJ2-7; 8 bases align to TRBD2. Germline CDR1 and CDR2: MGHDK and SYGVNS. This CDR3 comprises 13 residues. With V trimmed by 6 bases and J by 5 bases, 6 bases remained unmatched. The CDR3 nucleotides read TGTGCCAGCAGCCGTCGGGGGGGCGACGAGCAGTACTTC. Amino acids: CASSRRGGDEQYF.

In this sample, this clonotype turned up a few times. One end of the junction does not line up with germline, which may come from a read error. This CDR3 reads CASSYLPGTEDGNTIYF. Written as DNA, the CDR3 is TGTGCCAGCAGTTACCTACCCGGGACAGAAGATGGAAACACCATATATTTT. The J gene is TRBJ1-3, the V gene TRBV24-1; 7 bases fit TRBD1. Germline V gene data show CDR1 as KGHDR and CDR2 as SFDVKD. This CDR3 is built from 17 residues.

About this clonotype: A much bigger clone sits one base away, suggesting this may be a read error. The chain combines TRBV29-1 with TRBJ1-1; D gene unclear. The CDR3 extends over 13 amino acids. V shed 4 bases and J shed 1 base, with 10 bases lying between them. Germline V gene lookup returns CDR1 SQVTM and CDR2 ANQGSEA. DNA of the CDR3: TGCAGCGTTGCGGAACATCAGAACACTGAAGCTTTCTTT. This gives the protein CSVAEHQNTEAFF.